The TCR beta chain described here comes from a study of OX40 agonist ivuxolimab in advanced cancers. Across the study: Partial responses were achieved by three patients, of whom one had hepatocellular carcinoma and two had cutaneous melanoma.

Profiled with immunoSEQ multiplex PCR; TCRdb holds only in-frame clones, not every one. The sample holds about 82,000 clones, more than 80% seen once. Regarding the study as a whole: Blood T cells, both CD4+ and CD8+, expanded clonally by week 6 at 0.1 to 3.0 mg/kg. Certain nonresponders additionally had low normalized T-cell clonal expansion.

About this clone: As yet, its antigen is unknown.

V lost 3 bases to trimming and J lost 6 bases; unmatched junction nucleotides: 11. Germline lookup yields CDR1 MDHEN and CDR2 SYDVKM. The CDR3 is made up of 16 amino acids. The clonotype comes from an adult with an advanced solid tumor such as melanoma, head and neck, liver or kidney cancer. The chain uses TRBV28 and TRBJ2-5; 9 bases fit TRBD1. Material: CD4+ or CD8+ T cells sorted from blood, obtained in a trial of the OX40 agonist ivuxolimab. The CDR3 loop reads CASSLPGTGSRKTQYF. CDR3 bases: TGTGCCAGCAGTTTGCCCGGGACAGGGAGTCGAAAGACCCAGTACTTC.